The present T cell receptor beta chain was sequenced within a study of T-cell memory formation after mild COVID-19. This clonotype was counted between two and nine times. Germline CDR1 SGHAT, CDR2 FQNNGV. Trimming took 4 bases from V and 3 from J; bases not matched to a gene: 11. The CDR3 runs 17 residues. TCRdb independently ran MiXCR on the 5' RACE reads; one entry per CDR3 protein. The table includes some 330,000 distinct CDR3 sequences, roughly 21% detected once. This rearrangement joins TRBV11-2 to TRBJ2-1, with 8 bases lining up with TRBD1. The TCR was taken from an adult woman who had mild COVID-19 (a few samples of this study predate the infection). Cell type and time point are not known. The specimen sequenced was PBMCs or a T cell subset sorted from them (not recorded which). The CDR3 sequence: CASSSGLQGAFYNEQFF. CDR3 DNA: TGTGCCAGCAGCTCGGGACTCCAGGGGGCTTTCTACAATGAGCAGTTCTTC.